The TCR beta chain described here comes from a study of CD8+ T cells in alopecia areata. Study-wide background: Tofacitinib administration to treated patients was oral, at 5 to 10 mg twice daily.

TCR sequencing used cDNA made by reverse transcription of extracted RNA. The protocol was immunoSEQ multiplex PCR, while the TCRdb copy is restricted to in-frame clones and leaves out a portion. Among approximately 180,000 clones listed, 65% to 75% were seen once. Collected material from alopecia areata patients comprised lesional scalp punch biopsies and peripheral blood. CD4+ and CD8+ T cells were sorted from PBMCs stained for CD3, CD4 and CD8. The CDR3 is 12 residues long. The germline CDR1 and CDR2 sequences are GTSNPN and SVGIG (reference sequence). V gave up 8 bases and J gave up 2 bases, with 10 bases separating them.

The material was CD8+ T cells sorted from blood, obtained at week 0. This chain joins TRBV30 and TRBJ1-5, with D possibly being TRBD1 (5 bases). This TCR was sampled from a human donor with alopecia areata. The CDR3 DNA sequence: TGTGCCGCCAGCAGGGGCAATCAGCCCCAGCATTTT. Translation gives CAASRGNQPQHF.